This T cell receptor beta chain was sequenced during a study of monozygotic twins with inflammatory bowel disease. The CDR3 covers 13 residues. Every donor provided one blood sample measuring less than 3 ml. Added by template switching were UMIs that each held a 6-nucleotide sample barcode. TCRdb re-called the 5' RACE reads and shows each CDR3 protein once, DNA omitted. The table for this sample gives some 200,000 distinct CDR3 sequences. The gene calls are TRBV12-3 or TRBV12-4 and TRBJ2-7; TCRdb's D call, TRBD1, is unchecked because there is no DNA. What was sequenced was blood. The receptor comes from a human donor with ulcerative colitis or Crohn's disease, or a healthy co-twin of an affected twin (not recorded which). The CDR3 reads CASSGSRGGEQYF.